This entry lists 15 T cell receptor beta chains sequenced from one sample in a study of tumor-infiltrating lymphocytes in oesophageal squamous cell carcinoma. Via MiXCR, TCRdb re-called the PCR reads, giving one row per CDR3 protein. In the table there are roughly 19,000 distinct CDR3 sequences, roughly 42% of which are singletons. Sequencing was performed on esophageal tumor tissue. The origin of the receptors is a male donor with esophageal squamous cell carcinoma.

This clonotype was counted once. This sequence joins TRBV7-9 and TRBJ2-7, with unresolved D. Near its end, the DNA agrees better with TRBJ2-5, so the J call may be wrong. Looked up from germline, CDR1 is SEHNR and CDR2 is FQNEAQ (reference sequence). The CDR3 has 11 residues. CDR3 region: CASSLLETQYF. The DNA of the CDR3 is TGTGCCAGCAGCTTATTAGAGACCCAGTACTTC.

V gene TRBV20-1 combines with J gene TRBJ2-5, with D perhaps TRBD1 (6 bases). Germline CDR1 is DFQATT and CDR2 is SNEGSKA (reference sequence). V was shortened by 3 bases and J by 7 bases, with 21 bases between the two germline ends. This CDR3 is built from 15 residues. The CDR3 DNA reads TGCAGTGCTAGGAATAGAGGGGGAGACCCAGGGACCCAGTACTTC. Translating it yields CSARNRGGDPGTQYF.

By its share, this clonotype is medium-sized. The V call is TRBV12-3 or TRBV12-4, the J call TRBJ2-7; D gene ambiguous. CDR3 length: 13 amino acids. V was clipped by 6 bases and J by 2 bases, with 11 bases between them. This chain's CDR3 is CASRKGGTYEQYF. CDR3 nucleotides: TGTGCCAGCAGGAAAGGTGGGACCTACGAGCAGTACTTC.

Regarding this clonotype: Since the CDR3 does not end with the conserved phenylalanine or tryptophan, this likely comes from a read error. The DNA is left out, because the CDR3 cannot be placed on it with certainty; the CDR3 is given as TCRdb lists it. V usage is TRBV7-2 and J usage is TRBJ2-3; no check of the table's D call, TRBD2, against the DNA was made. Germline assignment: CDR1 SGHTA and CDR2 FQGNSA. The CDR3 numbers 17 amino acids, ends counted. The CDR3 loop is CASSLDLGTYNEQFFGP.

Note on this clonotype: The missing conserved phenylalanine or tryptophan at the end of this CDR3 makes a read error likely. Because the CDR3's place on the DNA is in doubt, the DNA is left out and the CDR3 is given as listed by TCRdb. The chain links TRBV2 to TRBJ2-1; the table's D gene call, TRBD1, was not cross checked with the DNA. Including both end residues, the CDR3 is 17 amino acids long. Germline V gene lookup returns CDR1 SNHLY and CDR2 FYNNEI. CDR3 residues: CASSSDRGSAYGYTFGS.

This clonotype was found a few times. The genes are TRBV12-3 or TRBV12-4 and TRBJ2-1; D may be TRBD2 (7 bases). Trimming stripped 2 bases from V and 9 bases from J, with 17 bases between. The CDR3 sequence is 15 residues long. The CDR3 bases are TGTGCCAGCAGTTTACTTGGCGGGAGAGGGGGTGAGCAGTTCTTC. Encoded protein: CASSLLGGRGGEQFF.

This clonotype came up many times. A much larger clone lies a single base off, so this may be a read error. This sequence joins TRBV7-9 and TRBJ2-3; 7 nucleotides agree with TRBD1. CDR3 size: 16 residues. Germline CDR1 SEHNR, CDR2 FQNEAQ (reference sequence). The trim removed 5 bases at V and 14 bases at J, leaving 22 bases unmatched. The CDR3 region is CASSAMAGTATGELYF. The CDR3 region has the DNA TGTGCCAGCAGCGCCATGGCCGGGACAGCCACCGGGGAGCTGTATTTT.

Details on this clonotype: Given the absence of the conserved phenylalanine or tryptophan at the CDR3 end, a read error is likely. The DNA is left out, because the CDR3 cannot be placed on it with certainty; the CDR3 is given as TCRdb lists it. V usage is TRBV12-3 or TRBV12-4 and J usage is TRBJ2-5; the tabulated D call, TRBD1, remains unverified against the DNA. The CDR3 totals 11 residues, both ends included. The CDR3 sequence is CASSPTGALTL.

The CDR3 DNA is TGTGCCAGCAGCTTAGGTAGCGGGGCCTACTACGAGCAGTACTTC. Translated: CASSLGSGAYYEQYF. V is TRBV7-2 and J is TRBJ2-4; 8 bases are shared with TRBD2. The assigned J gene may be wrong: the sequence end matches TRBJ2-7 better. This CDR3 contains 15 residues. The germline V gene has CDR1 SGHTA and CDR2 FQGNSA.

The chain has TRBV7-2 and TRBJ2-7, with TRBD1 as a possible D gene (6 bases). The J call may be mistaken, given a closer DNA end match to TRBJ1-2. CDR1 is SGHTA and CDR2 is FQGNSA in the germline V gene. The CDR3 is 15 amino acids. CDR3 in amino acids: CASSSQLTGLSGYTF. As DNA, the CDR3 is TGTGCCAGCAGCTCTCAACTTACAGGGCTATCTGGCTACACCTTC.

This clonotype turned up a few times. The V call is TRBV2, the J call TRBJ2-4; 10 nucleotides line up with TRBD2. The J call may be faulty, since TRBJ2-5 better matches the DNA end. The germline V gene encodes CDR1 SNHLY and CDR2 FYNNEI. The CDR3 sequence is 19 residues long. In DNA, the CDR3 is TGTGCCAGCCGACCCCAGGGGCGCGTAGCGGGAGGATCACAAGAGACCCAGTACTTC. Translation: CASRPQGRVAGGSQETQYF.

This clonotype was recorded a few times. One end of the junction varies from germline; a read error may be responsible. This sequence joins TRBV2 and TRBJ2-1; D is perhaps TRBD2 (6 bases). Germline CDR1 reads SNHLY; CDR2 reads FYNNEI. The CDR3 consists of 15 residues. CDR3 amino acids: CASSAREGGDSPLHF. CDR3 sequence (DNA): TGTGCCAGCTCGGCCAGGGAAGGAGGGGATTCACCCCTCCACTTC.

The chain combines TRBV28 with TRBJ2-1, with D perhaps matching TRBD2 (6 bases). Per the germline V gene, CDR1 is MDHEN and CDR2 is SYDVKM. The V gene lost 7 bases and the J gene lost 0 bases, with 16 bases spanning the gap. The CDR3 length is 16 residues. For the CDR3, the DNA is TGTGCCAGCATCGCAGAGGGGAGGAGCTCCTACAATGAGCAGTTCTTC. Translating it yields CASIAEGRSSYNEQFF.

This sequence joins TRBV6-1 and TRBJ2-7, with a tentative D call TRBD2 (6 bases). The CDR3 runs 14 residues. The V gene's germline CDR1 is MNHNS and CDR2 SASEGT. With 6 bases removed from V and 0 bases from J, the gap between germline ends came to 12 bases. The CDR3 DNA is TGTGCCAGCAGGGCCAGGGAGGCCTCCTACGAGCAGTACTTC. It is translated as CASRAREASYEQYF.

This clonotype was counted ten times or more. A much larger clone is a single base away; this may be a read error. The chain carries TRBV12-3 or TRBV12-4 and TRBJ2-5, with a possible D match to TRBD1 (6 bases). V was trimmed by 5 bases and J by 11 bases, leaving 18 bases between them. The CDR3 spans 13 residues. Here the CDR3 DNA reads TGTGCCAGCAGTCCCCACACAGGGAATGAGCAGTACTTC. Encoded protein: CASSPHTGNEQYF.